The next 30 T cell receptor beta chains were all read from a single sample in a study of blood T cell repertoires in COVID-19. Using immunoSEQ multiplex PCR, the repertoire was profiled, and TCRdb retains in-frame clones only, with some absent. The top ten hold around 9.9% of the sample, which has around 72,000 clones, 70% to 90% seen once. The sample taken for sequencing was peripheral blood. These receptors all stem from a man between 65 and 80 years old with active or convalescent COVID-19.

The V gene is TRBV28, the J gene TRBJ2-3; TRBD2 agrees at 7 bases. CDR3 length: 14 amino acids. Germline CDR1 MDHEN, CDR2 SYDVKM. J lost 6 bases, V lost 7 bases, and 10 bases had no gene match. The CDR3 region is CASTQGTIHDTQYF. The CDR3 bases are TGTGCCAGCACCCAAGGGACTATACATGATACGCAGTATTTT.

The chain recombines TRBV27 with TRBJ2-1; 15 bases fit TRBD2. V lost 6 bases, J lost 10 bases, and 4 bases stayed unmatched. Per germline, CDR1 MNHEY and CDR2 SMNVEV (reference sequence). The CDR3 extends over 14 amino acids. The CDR3 nucleotides are TGTGCCAGCAGGACCGGGACTAGCGGGAGGGAGCAGTTCTTC. Translated, it gives CASRTGTSGREQFF.

The chain joins TRBV4-3 to TRBJ1-6, with TRBD1 matching 7 bases. CDR1 is LGHNA and CDR2 is YSLEER in the germline V gene. Unmatched junction bases numbered 8, after V lost 4 bases and J lost 8 bases. This CDR3 spans 15 amino acids. CDR3 bases: TGCGCCAGCAGCCCAGGGGGGAAATGGGATTCACCCCTCCACTTT. Its protein is CASSPGGKWDSPLHF.

This sequence joins TRBV5-8 and TRBJ1-5; 8 positions match TRBD1. After removal of 3 bases from V and 7 bases from J, the junction contained 3 bases not matched to a gene. Looked up from germline, CDR1 is SGHTS and CDR2 is YDEGEE. The CDR3 length is 13 residues. The CDR3: CASSSDRGQPQHF. The CDR3 region has the DNA TGTGCCAGCAGCTCCGACAGGGGACAGCCCCAGCATTTT.

The J gene is TRBJ2-6, the V gene TRBV4-1, with 11 bases identical to TRBD2. Germline CDR1 is MGHRA and CDR2 is YSYEKL. CDR3 length equals 18 residues. Losses at the gene ends were 0 bases for V and 2 bases for J; bases not matched to a gene: 3. The CDR3 nucleotides are TGCGCCAGCAGCCAAGAGGTAGCGGGAGGGCCTGGGGCCAACGTCCTGACTTTC. Translating gives CASSQEVAGGPGANVLTF.

The J gene is TRBJ2-7, the V gene TRBV5-1, with TRBD2 identical over 8 bases. Germline V lookup: CDR1 SGHRS, CDR2 YFSETQ. The CDR3 totals 19 residues. V shed 7 bases and J 2 bases; nucleotides not matched to a gene: 23. The CDR3 sequence: CASAYGGRFSRLATYEQYF. In nucleotides, the CDR3 is TGCGCCAGCGCATATGGAGGCAGGTTTTCGCGACTAGCGACCTACGAGCAGTACTTC.

The chain joins TRBV7-2 to TRBJ2-7; 7 nucleotides align to TRBD2. The CDR3 is made up of 13 amino acids. V shed 0 bases, J shed 4 bases, and the junction held 0 bases outside the gene matches. Germline CDR1 SGHTA, CDR2 FQGNSA. CDR3 in amino acids: CASSLARGYEQYF. The CDR3 DNA follows: TGTGCCAGCAGCTTAGCGCGGGGGTACGAGCAGTACTTC.

This clone was observed a handful of times. The rearrangement links TRBV7-9 to TRBJ1-5; D gene uncertain. Trimming stripped 4 bases from V and 9 bases from J, with 10 bases between. Germline loops: CDR1 SEHNR, CDR2 FQNEAQ (reference sequence). This CDR3 contains 12 residues. CDR3 sequence (DNA): TGTGCCAGCAGCTCTAGTGGTGGGCCCCAGCATTTT. Its protein is CASSSSGGPQHF. Combining the CDR3 with reference TRBV7-9 and TRBJ1-5 gives the whole variable domain DTGVSQNPRHKITKRGQNVTFRCDPISEHNRLYWYRQTLGQGPEFLTYFQNEAQLEKSRLLSDRFSAERPKGSFSTLEIQRTEQGDSAMYLCASSSSGGPQHFGDGTRLSIL.

This chain connects TRBV5-1 to TRBJ2-5, with TRBD2 as a possible D gene (5 bases). CDR1 and CDR2 from the germline V gene are SGHRS and YFSETQ. V lost 1 base and J 5 bases, leaving 9 bases between the germline ends. CDR3 size: 13 residues. The CDR3 reads CASSLFGGETQYF. The CDR3 bases are TGCGCCAGCAGCTTGTTTGGCGGGGAGACCCAGTACTTC.

V and J are TRBV5-4 and TRBJ1-6; a weak D match, TRBD1 (5 bases). Trimming shortened V by 5 bases and J by 0 bases, and 15 bases separated the two germline ends. Germline CDR1 and CDR2: SGHNT and YYREEE (reference sequence). CDR3 length: 17 amino acids. DNA of the CDR3: TGTGCCAGCAGGGCAAGCGGGGGGAGCTCCTATAATTCACCCCTCCACTTT. As protein: CASRASGGSSYNSPLHF.

The V gene is TRBV18, the J gene TRBJ2-7, with 7 bases that match TRBD2. CDR3 length: 14 residues. Trimming cost V 3 bases and J 4 bases; bases outside gene matches: 6. Germline CDR1 KGHSH, CDR2 LQKENI. The CDR3 spells CASSPPRRGYEQYF. The DNA of the CDR3 is TGTGCCAGCTCACCGCCTCGGCGGGGGTACGAGCAGTACTTC.

This chain links TRBV30 with TRBJ2-1; the match to TRBD2 covers 15 bases. There are 15 residues in the CDR3. Germline-derived CDR1 and CDR2 are GTSNPN and SVGIG (reference sequence). Trimming removed 1 base from V and 10 bases from J; junction bases left unmatched: 5. CDR3: CAWSGTSGRAREQFF. As DNA, the CDR3 is TGTGCCTGGAGTGGGACTAGCGGGAGGGCCAGGGAGCAGTTCTTC. Based on the CDR3 plus reference TRBV30 and TRBJ2-1, the full variable domain is SQTIHQWPATLVQPVGSPLSLECTVEGTSNPNLYWYRQAAGRGLQLLFYSVGIGQISSEVPQNLSASRPQDRQFILSSKKLLLSDSGFYLCAWSGTSGRAREQFFGPGTRLTVL.

V and J are TRBV5-1 and TRBJ2-7, with D maybe TRBD1 (5 bases). From germline, CDR1 is SGHRS and CDR2 YFSETQ. This CDR3 region has 12 residues. Trimming took 4 bases from V and 4 from J, leaving 9 bases between them. CDR3 amino acids: CASSAGNYEQYF. CDR3 nucleotide sequence: TGCGCCAGCAGCGCAGGGAATTACGAGCAGTACTTC.

The chain is built from TRBV5-4 and TRBJ2-2, with 11 positions matching TRBD2. CDR1 and CDR2 (germline): SGHNT, YYREEE (reference sequence). The CDR3 sequence is 16 residues long. J lost 4 bases, V lost 6 bases, and 8 bases had no gene match. The CDR3 is CASTLSGRAGTGELFF. The CDR3 nucleotides read TGTGCCAGCACACTTAGCGGGAGGGCCGGCACCGGGGAGCTGTTTTTT. Drawing the rest from reference TRBV5-4 and TRBJ2-2, the complete variable domain is ETGVTQSPTHLIKTRGQQVTLRCSSQSGHNTVSWYQQALGQGPQFIFQYYREEENGRGNFPPRFSGLQFPNYSSELNVNALELDDSALYLCASTLSGRAGTGELFFGEGSRLTVL.

The rearrangement links TRBV9 to TRBJ2-7, with 7 bases matching TRBD2. V lost 4 bases to trimming and J lost 3 bases; unmatched junction nucleotides: 13. The germline CDR1 and CDR2 sequences are SGDLS and YYNGEE. The CDR3 loop spans 16 amino acids. Here the CDR3 reads CASSPRKMGDYYEQYF. The CDR3 coding sequence is TGTGCCAGCAGCCCGAGAAAAATGGGGGACTACTACGAGCAGTACTTC.

The V and J genes are TRBV5-4 and TRBJ2-3, with D possibly being TRBD2 (7 bases). Trimming took 4 bases from V and 2 from J, leaving 14 bases between them. The germline V gene has CDR1 SGHNT and CDR2 YYREEE (reference sequence). The CDR3 is 15 amino acids. In DNA form, the CDR3 reads TGTGCCAGCAGCGGGGGGGGCGCCTCCACAGATACGCAGTATTTT. Translated, it gives CASSGGGASTDTQYF. The full variable domain, with the rest looked up from reference TRBV5-4 and TRBJ2-3, is ETGVTQSPTHLIKTRGQQVTLRCSSQSGHNTVSWYQQALGQGPQFIFQYYREEENGRGNFPPRFSGLQFPNYSSELNVNALELDDSALYLCASSGGGASTDTQYFGPGTRLTVL.

The V and J genes are TRBV6-2 or TRBV6-3 and TRBJ2-5; D is possibly TRBD2 (5 bases). CDR3 length equals 13 residues. Germline loops: CDR1 MNHEY, CDR2 SVGEGT. V gave up 5 bases and J gave up 10 bases, with 17 bases separating them. In DNA, the CDR3 is TGTGCCAGCAGTCCGCCTGCTAGCTGGGGCCAGTACTTC. Translation: CASSPPASWGQYF.

The V and J genes are TRBV28 and TRBJ1-2; D is undetermined. The CDR3 is 12 residues long. CDR1 is MDHEN and CDR2 is SYDVKM in the germline V gene. Trimming left V 3 bases short and J 7 bases short, with 9 bases between. In nucleotides, the CDR3 is TGTGCCAGCAGTTTTGGGGAGGCTGGCTACACCTTC. It encodes CASSFGEAGYTF.

V gene TRBV6-5 combines with J gene TRBJ1-1; 9 bases align to TRBD1. CDR1 is MNHEY, CDR2 SVGAGI, per germline. V dropped 6 bases and J dropped 5; count of bases not matched to a gene: 7. This CDR3 spans 14 amino acids. In DNA, the CDR3 is TGTGCCAGCAGGCCGGGACAGGGATGGACTGAAGCTTTCTTT. Its translation is CASRPGQGWTEAFF.

The V call is TRBV4-3, the J call TRBJ2-5; weak D call: TRBD1 (5 bases). The CDR3 length is 15 residues. CDR1 LGHNA and CDR2 YSLEER come from the germline V gene. V was trimmed by 1 base and J by 5 bases, leaving 14 bases between them. In DNA, the CDR3 is TGCGCCAGCAGCCAAGGGTTCGCAGGGCGGGAGACCCAGTACTTC. It specifies CASSQGFAGRETQYF.

The CDR3 reads CASAGELAEAFF. CDR3 sequence (DNA): TGTGCCAGCGCAGGGGAGTTGGCTGAAGCTTTCTTT. The chain carries TRBV27 and TRBJ1-1; the D gene is possibly TRBD1 (6 bases). CDR3 length: 12 amino acids. The germline V and J ends were trimmed by 8 bases and 6 bases, with 13 bases remaining between them. Germline values: CDR1 MNHEY, CDR2 SMNVEV (reference sequence).

CDR3: CASSLAGVGWEQYF. DNA for the CDR3: TGTGCCAGCAGCTTGGCAGGGGTGGGTTGGGAGCAGTACTTC. The chain has TRBV7-9 and TRBJ2-7; tentative D call: TRBD1 (6 bases). In germline, CDR1 is SEHNR, CDR2 FQNEAQ (reference sequence). The CDR3 has 14 amino acids. V was cut by 3 bases and J by 7 bases, with 16 bases left in between.

CDR3 residues: CASSIGLAGYEQYF. The CDR3 coding sequence is TGTGCCAGTAGTATTGGACTAGCGGGCTACGAGCAGTACTTC. This chain links TRBV19 with TRBJ2-7, with TRBD2 identical over 11 bases. The CDR3 runs 14 residues. V was pared by 3 bases and J by 3 bases, with 1 base of the junction left unmatched. Per germline, CDR1 LNHDA and CDR2 SQIVND (reference sequence).

The chain carries TRBV9 and TRBJ2-7; 10 nucleotides match TRBD2. V shed 2 bases, J shed 2 bases, and the junction held 1 base outside the gene matches. Germline loops: CDR1 SGDLS, CDR2 YYNGEE. The CDR3 extends over 14 amino acids. CDR3: CASSVGLAPYEQYF. The DNA of the CDR3 is TGTGCCAGCAGCGTGGGACTAGCGCCCTACGAGCAGTACTTC.

The CDR3 DNA reads TGTGCCATCAGGCAGGGGCCCGGGACCCCGAACACCGGGGAGCTGTTTTTT. Its protein is CAIRQGPGTPNTGELFF. This chain connects TRBV10-3 to TRBJ2-2; perhaps TRBD1 as D (6 bases). This CDR3 is built from 17 residues. Trimming shortened V by 6 bases and J by 0 bases, and 17 bases separated the two germline ends. Germline CDR1 and CDR2: ENHRY and SYGVKD.

The rearrangement joins TRBV7-6 to TRBJ2-3; possibly TRBD2 for D (5 bases). This CDR3 comprises 15 residues. The germline V and J ends were trimmed by 4 bases and 3 bases, with 14 bases remaining between them. In germline, CDR1 is SGHVS, CDR2 FNYEAQ. This CDR3 reads CASSSLGSVTDTQYF. The CDR3 region has the DNA TGTGCCAGCAGCTCACTAGGCTCGGTAACAGATACGCAGTATTTT.

The chain recombines TRBV5-1 with TRBJ1-1; D not resolved. Deletions cut 3 bases from V and 6 bases from J, with 15 bases between. The CDR3 is 14 residues long. Germline V gene data show CDR1 as SGHRS and CDR2 as YFSETQ. CDR3: CASSSQANFAEAFF. CDR3 bases: TGCGCCAGCAGCTCTCAGGCAAATTTTGCTGAAGCTTTCTTT.

This rearrangement joins TRBV5-4 to TRBJ2-1, with a possible D match to TRBD2 (6 bases). Per the germline V gene, CDR1 is SGHNT and CDR2 is YYREEE (reference sequence). Between the trimmed V and J ends, which lost 0 bases and 4 bases, there was a span of 11 bases. The CDR3 runs to 15 residues. This chain's CDR3 is CASSLGSAGYNEQFF. The CDR3 nucleotides read TGTGCCAGCAGCTTGGGTAGCGCGGGGTACAATGAGCAGTTCTTC.

This clone was seen once. The J gene is TRBJ1-5, the V gene TRBV7-2, with D hard to call. The germline V gene has CDR1 SGHTA and CDR2 FQGNSA. Trimming removed 5 bases at V and 0 bases at J, with 8 bases between. The CDR3 extends over 14 amino acids. The CDR3 nucleotides read TGTGCCAGCAGCCCCTTTAATAGCAATCAGCCCCAGCATTTT. This sequence encodes CASSPFNSNQPQHF.

The chain carries TRBV19 and TRBJ1-2; 10 bases match TRBD1. With V trimmed by 9 bases and J by 4 bases, 2 bases remained unmatched. Germline V lookup: CDR1 LNHDA, CDR2 SQIVND (reference sequence). This CDR3 has 12 residues. CDR3 nucleotides: TGTGCCAGCTGGACAGGGGGCTATGGCTACACCTTC. This codes for CASWTGGYGYTF.